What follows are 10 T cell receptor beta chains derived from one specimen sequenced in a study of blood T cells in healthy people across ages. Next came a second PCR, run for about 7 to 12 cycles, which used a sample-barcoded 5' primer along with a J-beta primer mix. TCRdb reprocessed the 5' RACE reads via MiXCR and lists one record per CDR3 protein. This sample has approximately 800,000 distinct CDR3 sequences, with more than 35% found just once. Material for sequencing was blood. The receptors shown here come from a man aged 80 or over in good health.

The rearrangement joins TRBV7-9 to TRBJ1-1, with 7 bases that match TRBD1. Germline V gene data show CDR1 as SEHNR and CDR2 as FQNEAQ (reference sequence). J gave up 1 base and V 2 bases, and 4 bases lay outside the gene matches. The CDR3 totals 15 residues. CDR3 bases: TGTGCCAGCAGCTTAATGGGACAGTCGAACACTGAAGCTTTCTTT. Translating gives CASSLMGQSNTEAFF.

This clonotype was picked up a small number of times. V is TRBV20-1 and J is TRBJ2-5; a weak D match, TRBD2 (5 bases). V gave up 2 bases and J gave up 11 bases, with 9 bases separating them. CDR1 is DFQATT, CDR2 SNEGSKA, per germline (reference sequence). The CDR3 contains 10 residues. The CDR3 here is CSARTGEQYF. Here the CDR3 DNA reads TGCAGTGCTAGAACCGGGGAGCAGTACTTC.

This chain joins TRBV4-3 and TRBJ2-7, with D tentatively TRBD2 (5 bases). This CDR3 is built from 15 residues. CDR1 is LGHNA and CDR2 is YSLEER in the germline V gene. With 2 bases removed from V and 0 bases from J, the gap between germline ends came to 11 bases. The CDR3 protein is CASSQSRGGSYEQYF. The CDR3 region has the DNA TGCGCCAGCAGCCAAAGTAGAGGAGGCTCCTACGAGCAGTACTTC.

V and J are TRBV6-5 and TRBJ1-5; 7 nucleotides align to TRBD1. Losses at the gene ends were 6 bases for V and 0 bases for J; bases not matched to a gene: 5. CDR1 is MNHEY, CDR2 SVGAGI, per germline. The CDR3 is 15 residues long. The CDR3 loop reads CASRRQGGSNQPQHF. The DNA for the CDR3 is TGTGCCAGCAGAAGACAGGGCGGTAGCAATCAGCCCCAGCATTTT.

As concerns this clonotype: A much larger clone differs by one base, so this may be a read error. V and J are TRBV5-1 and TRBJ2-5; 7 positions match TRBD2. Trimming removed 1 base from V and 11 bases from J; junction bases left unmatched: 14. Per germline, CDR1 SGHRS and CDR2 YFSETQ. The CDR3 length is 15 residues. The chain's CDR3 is CASSLISGFYNEQYF. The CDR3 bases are TGCGCCAGCAGCTTGATTAGCGGGTTTTACAATGAGCAGTACTTC.

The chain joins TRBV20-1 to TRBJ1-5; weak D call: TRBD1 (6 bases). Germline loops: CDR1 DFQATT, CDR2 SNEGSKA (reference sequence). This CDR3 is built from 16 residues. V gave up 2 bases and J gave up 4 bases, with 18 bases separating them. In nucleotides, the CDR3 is TGCAGTGCTAGAAGGGAGGGGGGCTCTCGGAATCAGCCCCAGCATTTT. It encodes CSARREGGSRNQPQHF.

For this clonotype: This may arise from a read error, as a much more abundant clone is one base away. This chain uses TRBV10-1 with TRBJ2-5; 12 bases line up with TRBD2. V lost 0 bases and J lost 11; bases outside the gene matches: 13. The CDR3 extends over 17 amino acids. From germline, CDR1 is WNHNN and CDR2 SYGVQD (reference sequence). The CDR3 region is CASSESRASGRDNEQYF. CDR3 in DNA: TGCGCCAGCAGTGAGTCGAGGGCTAGCGGGAGGGACAATGAGCAGTACTTC.

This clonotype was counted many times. The CDR3 sequence is CSALAGQGGNEQFF. For the CDR3, the DNA is TGCAGTGCCCTCGCGGGACAGGGTGGCAATGAGCAGTTCTTC. The V and J genes are TRBV20-1 and TRBJ2-1; 9 nucleotides line up with TRBD1. In germline, CDR1 is DFQATT, CDR2 SNEGSKA (reference sequence). J gave up 6 bases and V 6 bases, and 9 bases lay outside the gene matches. This CDR3 contains 14 residues.

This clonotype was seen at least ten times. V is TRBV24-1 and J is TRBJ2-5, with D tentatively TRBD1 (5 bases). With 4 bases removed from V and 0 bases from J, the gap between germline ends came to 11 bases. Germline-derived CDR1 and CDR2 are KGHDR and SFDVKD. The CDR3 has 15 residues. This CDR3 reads CATSEPTEYQETQYF. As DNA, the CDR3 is TGTGCCACCAGTGAGCCGACAGAGTACCAAGAGACCCAGTACTTC.

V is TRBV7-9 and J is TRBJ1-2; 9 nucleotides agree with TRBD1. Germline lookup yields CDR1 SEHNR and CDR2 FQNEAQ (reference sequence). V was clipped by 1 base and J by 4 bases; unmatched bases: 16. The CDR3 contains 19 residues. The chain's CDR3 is CASSLGGLRGQGFRYGYTF. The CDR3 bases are TGTGCCAGCAGCTTAGGAGGGTTGCGGGGACAGGGATTCCGCTATGGCTACACCTTC.